This paragraph reports one TCR beta chain. The specificity of this receptor is unknown. Per-nucleotide qualities are absent, and no much larger clonotype sits a single base away. This sample is drawn from a study of identical twins listed by TCRdb under 2016. In the study overall: TCR alpha and beta repertoires from monozygotic twins, unrelated adults of various ages and cord blood were deep-sequenced to test whether fetal clonotypes persist. To rule out contamination, replicate twin experiments were performed at different times with different library preparation protocols. The paper as a whole reports these results and caveats: Zero-insertion analyses could be partly confounded by invariant T cells such as MAIT and iNKT, though diverse VJ usage argued against such confounding for most clonotypes. Excess twin sharing in beta out-of-frame sequences was weaker because fewer shared sequences lowered the signal-to-noise ratio. Compared with coincidental sharing between unrelated individuals, out-of-frame TCR alpha sequences shared between twins had an excess of sequences with low generation probability. Abundant cord blood beta clonotypes had fewer insertions, young adult naive repertoires showed a similar but weaker trend, and memory repertoires showed no such trend. In monozygotic twins, out-of-frame TCR alpha sharing was systematically underestimated by recombination models, although the models agreed with sharing between unrelated individuals. Because the same donors could not be followed over many years, the conclusions depended on cross-sectional statistical analysis.

The receptor library was made with 5' RACE. Instrument used: Illumina HiSeq 2000. A universal primer binding site was added through template switching, and the final cDNA carried a unique molecular identifier so that TCR cDNA molecules could be counted accurately. First-strand cDNA for TCR alpha and beta chains was synthesized from specific primers in the conserved constant-segment region. To control for contamination, every cDNA library carried two barcodes: a SMART-Mk sample barcode plus Illumina barcodes. TruSeq adapter sequences along with Illumina sample barcodes were introduced in two successive PCR steps. The Illumina HiSeq platform was used with custom primers to sequence TCR alpha and beta cDNA libraries. As for the original processing: MiGEC processed the raw reads to extract unique molecular identifiers, while MiXCR was used to determine the CDR3 positions. Recombination models were inferred per individual with the repgenHMM and IGoR tools using an EM algorithm. The tcR package in R was used for shared clonotype analysis, with sharing normalized by the product of cloneset sizes. To study raw recombination free of thymic and clonal selection effects, out-of-frame nonproductive sequences were analyzed. TCRdb cleaned the public reads at Q25 with fastp, built clones with MiXCR and kept in-frame beta chains. Each record represents a unique CDR3 protein, reported with the most common genes and DNA among its rows. In this record, the V and J calls reflect TCRdb's handling and not the investigators' own analysis. The sample records about 520,000 distinct CDR3 sequences, 22% of which are singletons. Jointly, the top ten make up about 0.91% of the sample.

Looking up the germline V gene (reference sequence) yields CDR1 DFQATT and CDR2 SNEGSKA. Counted from cysteine to phenylalanine, this CDR3 has 14 amino acids. The only DNA kept is the CDR3, 42 bases in frame from the first base. Germline trimming amounts to 4 bases on V and 0 bases on J, with 3 as the count of junction bases outside the gene matches. All donors were healthy Caucasians. Three pairs of female monozygotic twins, all aged roughly 18 to 29 years, were included in the twin cohort. Positive isolation kits from Invitrogen were used to isolate the CD4+ and CD8+ T cell populations. The same sample was also studied in work on T cells expressing NK-cell markers. The second publication reports: In sorted CD3+CD56+NKG2C+, CD3+CD56+NKG2C- and CD3+CD56-NKG2C+ T-cell subsets from 7 to 9 donors, TCR beta-chain repertoires were profiled. Of the eight sequenced donors, seven were found to be HCMV-seropositive and one was found to be HCMV-seronegative. In several experiments an anti-gammadeltaTCR antibody was added to restrict sorting to alphabetaTCR-expressing T cells. In six donors, the dominant CD3+CD56+NKG2C+ clonotypes were among the top 10 CD8+ clonotypes and accounted for about 1.0-7.5% of CD8+ T cells. Those dominant clonotypes were again the most abundant among CD3+CD56-NKG2C+ cells in several donors, at 28.3-60.1%. It remained unclear whether the expanded NKG2C-expressing T cell clones were specific for HCMV antigens. The eight sequenced donors were randomly selected healthy volunteers, three men and five women. To determine HCMV serostatus, a commercial ELISA kit was used to detect HCMV-specific IgG in serum. MIGEC was used to demultiplex reads and group the reads by UMI, and MiTCR was used to assemble and quantify clonotypes. To exclude erroneous sequences, only TCR cDNA sequences supported by at least two reads were retained. The tcR package was used for downstream repertoire analysis, with clonotypes matched between fractions based on CDR3 nucleotide sequence plus V segment. VDJmatch was used to annotate antigen specificity against VDJdb, with one amino acid substitution allowed in CDR3.

This TCR was sampled from a woman aged 18 to 35 in good health. The rearrangement joined TRBV20-1 to TRBJ2-1, with 7 bases matching TRBD1. Material for sequencing was CD4+ T cells sorted from blood. In nucleotides, the sequence is TGCAGTGCTACGACAGGGAGCTCCTACAATGAGCAGTTCTTC. It encodes CSATTGSSYNEQFF.